This T cell receptor (beta chain) was obtained from a study of cytomegalovirus exposure and HLA in healthy donors. On this clone itself: Its antigen is not known.

The PCR contained 60 Vbeta and 13 Jbeta primers. Libraries were prepared by immunoSEQ multiplex PCR; TCRdb keeps only in-frame clonotypes and omits some of them. The table shows over 130,000 clones, with approximately 88% occurring only once. Trimming pared 4 bases from V and 8 bases from J, leaving 12 bases between. This CDR3 region has 13 residues. Germline-derived CDR1 and CDR2 are SGHRS and YFSETQ. Findings and limits, study-wide: In vitro, a few CMV-associated chains proved specific for CMV antigens. Sequences of the TCR beta chain were said to predict the HLA-A and HLA-B alleles of most subjects accurately.

This chain links TRBV5-1 with TRBJ1-4, with a weak D call TRBD1 (5 bases). The receptor's source is a woman aged 40 to 49 in good health and CMV-seronegative. The sample consisted of PBMCs. The CDR3 DNA sequence: TGCGCCAGCAGCGCCCTAGGGGTAGAAAAACTGTTTTTT. Its protein product is CASSALGVEKLFF.